These 15 T cell receptor beta chains share one sample of origin, sequenced in a study of human CD8 memory T cell subsets. TCR beta was sequenced from UMI-tagged 5' RACE libraries. TCRdb derives one entry per CDR3 protein from the 5' RACE reads, leaving out DNA. The repertoire shows some 10,000 distinct CDR3 sequences; the top ten hold roughly 9.8%. Input material: CD8+ stem-like memory T cells (TSCM and TCM) sorted from PBMCs. Subset indicated: stem-like memory CD8 T cells (TSTEM), CCR7+ PD-1- TIGIT-. The receptors here all came from a human donor in good health.

The chain combines TRBV5-1 with TRBJ1-1. CDR1 is SGHRS, CDR2 YFSETQ, per germline. This CDR3 is built from 14 residues. The CDR3 is CASSLGNMNTEAFF.

Considering frequency, this clonotype is medium-sized. The chain is built from TRBV21-1 and TRBJ1-2; TCRdb indicates TRBD1, and absent DNA this call remains unverified. TRBV21-1 is a known pseudogene. The CDR3 spans 13 residues. The CDR3 is CASSPFGGSGYTF.

The CDR3 loop reads CASSYSGTTWREQFF. V is TRBV6-2 or TRBV6-3 and J is TRBJ2-1; the TCRdb D gene call, TRBD2, has no DNA to confirm it. Germline V gene lookup returns CDR1 MNHEY and CDR2 SVGEGT. This CDR3 contains 15 residues.

This clonotype counts as medium-sized by frequency. The chain couples TRBV3-1 to TRBJ2-7; TCRdb outputs TRBD1, but without DNA this stays unchecked. The CDR3 has 13 residues. The V gene's germline CDR1 is LGHDT and CDR2 YNNKEL (reference sequence). This CDR3 reads CASSQQGAYEQYF.

The V call is TRBV11-3, the J call TRBJ2-2. CDR3 length: 12 amino acids. Germline V CDR1 and CDR2: SGHNT, YENEEA. The CDR3 loop is CASSYRTGELFF. The whole variable domain, filled in from reference TRBV11-3 and TRBJ2-2, reads EAGVVQSPRYKIIEKKQPVAFWCNPISGHNTLYWYLQNLGQGPELLIRYENEEAVDDSQLPKDRFSAERLKGVDSTLKIQPAELGDSAVYLCASSYRTGELFFGEGSRLTVL.

The V gene is TRBV9, the J gene TRBJ1-3; TCRdb picks TRBD1, but there is no DNA to check that call. The CDR3 totals 20 residues. The germline CDR1 and CDR2 sequences are SGDLS and YYNGEE. Here the CDR3 reads CASSPSNNVRGTFSGNTIYF.

The V call is TRBV23-1, the J call TRBJ1-4; the D call from TCRdb, TRBD1, cannot be confirmed without DNA. TRBV23-1 is flagged as an ORF with uncertain function. The CDR3 is 18 amino acids. The CDR3 sequence: CASSQKPGQGTFPEKLFF.

V and J are TRBV4-1 and TRBJ2-1. The CDR3 length is 15 residues. Germline V lookup: CDR1 MGHRA, CDR2 YSYEKL. The CDR3 protein is CASSQQILSYNEQFF.

The V gene is TRBV12-3 or TRBV12-4, the J gene TRBJ2-3; TCRdb names TRBD1, which stays unverified in the absence of DNA. The CDR3 consists of 15 residues. The CDR3 loop is CASSLGVLNTDTQYF.

V gene TRBV7-9 combines with J gene TRBJ2-7; checking the TCRdb D call of TRBD1 is not possible without DNA. From germline, CDR1 is SEHNR and CDR2 FQNEAQ (reference sequence). The CDR3 has 14 amino acids. The CDR3: CASTPRTGDYEQYF.

The chain joins TRBV11-1 to TRBJ2-7. Looked up from germline, CDR1 is SGHAT and CDR2 is FQDESV (reference sequence). The CDR3 is 14 residues long. This chain's CDR3 is CASSLTGTDYEQYF.

The chain employs TRBV9 and TRBJ2-5; TCRdb returns TRBD1, unconfirmable since there is no DNA. The length of the CDR3 is 14 residues. CDR1 is SGDLS and CDR2 is YYNGEE in the germline V gene. The CDR3 region is CASSEGQGAETQYF.

The chain has TRBV4-2 and TRBJ2-7; TCRdb proposes TRBD2, but this gene call is untestable without DNA. This CDR3 is 16 amino acids long. Germline assignment: CDR1 LGHNA and CDR2 YNFKEQ. The CDR3 protein is CASSQDWGSGSYEQYF.

The chain joins TRBV6-6 to TRBJ2-7; the D call from TCRdb, TRBD2, cannot be confirmed without DNA. This CDR3 has 12 residues. Looked up from germline, CDR1 is MNHNY and CDR2 is SVGAGI (reference sequence). The CDR3 loop reads CASSSDYYEQYF.

This clonotype is deemed medium-sized (0.01 to 0.1%) by its frequency. The V gene is TRBV14, the J gene TRBJ1-1. The CDR3 runs to 16 residues. The V gene's germline CDR1 is SGHDN and CDR2 FVKESK. The CDR3 is CASSQGRYGPNTEAFF.